The sample holds a few counts of the clone carrying this TCR beta chain. Its antigen is not identified. This record comes from a study of identical twins. Study-wide results and limits: Analyses based on zero insertions could be partly confounded by invariant MAIT and iNKT cells. Those out-of-frame alpha sequences shared by twins showed an excess of low generation probability.

CDR3 length: 14 residues. Germline lookup yields CDR1 SGHRS and CDR2 YFSETQ. The V and J ends lost 4 bases and 1 base, in that order; junction bases with no gene match: 4. Unique molecular identifiers were present on the cDNA, which also gained a universal primer site by template switching. A single record per CDR3 protein comes from TCRdb applying MiXCR to the 5' RACE reads. The sample lists 1.5 million to 2 million distinct CDR3 sequences, around 29% occurring once. Sequencing used cord blood. The chain joins TRBV5-1 to TRBJ2-5, with 7 positions matching TRBD2. The sequence was obtained from a newborn girl in good health. In DNA, the CDR3 is TGCGCCAGCAGCCCTCTAGCGGCCCAAGAGACCCAGTACTTC. This gives the protein CASSPLAAQETQYF.